The present T cell receptor (beta chain) was sequenced within a study of blood T cell repertoires in COVID-19. The protocol was immunoSEQ multiplex PCR, while the TCRdb copy is restricted to in-frame clones and leaves out a portion. Among roughly 280,000 clones, approximately 88% were seen once, and the ten largest hold less than 2.5%. This clonotype was sampled from a man in his fifties or sixties with acute or convalescent COVID-19. What was sequenced was peripheral blood.

The CDR3 coding sequence is TGTGCCAGCAGCTTAGAACAGGGGATCAGCCATGGCTACACCTTC. Protein: CASSLEQGISHGYTF. The chain has TRBV11-2 and TRBJ1-2; 7 bases agree with TRBD1. Unmatched junction bases numbered 7, after V lost 0 bases and J lost 6 bases. This CDR3 region has 15 residues. CDR1 and CDR2 (germline): SGHAT, FQNNGV.